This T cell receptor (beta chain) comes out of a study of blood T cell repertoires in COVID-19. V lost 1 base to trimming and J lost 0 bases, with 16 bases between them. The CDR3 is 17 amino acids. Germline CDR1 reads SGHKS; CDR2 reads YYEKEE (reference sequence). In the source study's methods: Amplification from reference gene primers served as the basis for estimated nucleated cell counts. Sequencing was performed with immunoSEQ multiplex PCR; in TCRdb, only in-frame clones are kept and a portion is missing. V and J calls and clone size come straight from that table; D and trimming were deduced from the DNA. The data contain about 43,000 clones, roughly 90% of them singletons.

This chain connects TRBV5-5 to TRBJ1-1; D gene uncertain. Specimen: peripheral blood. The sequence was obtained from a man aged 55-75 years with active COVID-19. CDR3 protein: CASSLRALSGVNTEAFF. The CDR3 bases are TGTGCCAGCAGCTTGCGCGCCTTAAGCGGCGTGAACACTGAAGCTTTCTTT.